This T cell receptor (beta chain) originates from a study of circulating and synovial CD4+ cells in juvenile arthritis. Using immunoSEQ multiplex PCR, the repertoire was profiled, and TCRdb retains in-frame clones only, with some absent. The sample includes 2,700 or so clones, around nine tenths of them seen just once. The ends were cut back, 4 bases at V and 4 bases at J, with 31 bases in the middle. The CDR3 spans 20 residues. The germline CDR1 and CDR2 sequences are SGHRS and YFSETQ. This chain uses TRBV5-1 with TRBJ2-3, with D unresolved. The receptor comes from a human donor with juvenile idiopathic arthritis. The source material was HLA-DR+ CD4+ T cells from blood. Specified subset: circulating pathogenic-like lymphocytes, sorted as HLA-DR+CD14-CD3+CD4+CD25low/- blood T cells. CDR3 bases: TGCGCCAGCAGCCAATTAAGCACCGGCACTACCCACCCTCGGGCAGATACGCAGTATTTT. Its protein product is CASSQLSTGTTHPRADTQYF.